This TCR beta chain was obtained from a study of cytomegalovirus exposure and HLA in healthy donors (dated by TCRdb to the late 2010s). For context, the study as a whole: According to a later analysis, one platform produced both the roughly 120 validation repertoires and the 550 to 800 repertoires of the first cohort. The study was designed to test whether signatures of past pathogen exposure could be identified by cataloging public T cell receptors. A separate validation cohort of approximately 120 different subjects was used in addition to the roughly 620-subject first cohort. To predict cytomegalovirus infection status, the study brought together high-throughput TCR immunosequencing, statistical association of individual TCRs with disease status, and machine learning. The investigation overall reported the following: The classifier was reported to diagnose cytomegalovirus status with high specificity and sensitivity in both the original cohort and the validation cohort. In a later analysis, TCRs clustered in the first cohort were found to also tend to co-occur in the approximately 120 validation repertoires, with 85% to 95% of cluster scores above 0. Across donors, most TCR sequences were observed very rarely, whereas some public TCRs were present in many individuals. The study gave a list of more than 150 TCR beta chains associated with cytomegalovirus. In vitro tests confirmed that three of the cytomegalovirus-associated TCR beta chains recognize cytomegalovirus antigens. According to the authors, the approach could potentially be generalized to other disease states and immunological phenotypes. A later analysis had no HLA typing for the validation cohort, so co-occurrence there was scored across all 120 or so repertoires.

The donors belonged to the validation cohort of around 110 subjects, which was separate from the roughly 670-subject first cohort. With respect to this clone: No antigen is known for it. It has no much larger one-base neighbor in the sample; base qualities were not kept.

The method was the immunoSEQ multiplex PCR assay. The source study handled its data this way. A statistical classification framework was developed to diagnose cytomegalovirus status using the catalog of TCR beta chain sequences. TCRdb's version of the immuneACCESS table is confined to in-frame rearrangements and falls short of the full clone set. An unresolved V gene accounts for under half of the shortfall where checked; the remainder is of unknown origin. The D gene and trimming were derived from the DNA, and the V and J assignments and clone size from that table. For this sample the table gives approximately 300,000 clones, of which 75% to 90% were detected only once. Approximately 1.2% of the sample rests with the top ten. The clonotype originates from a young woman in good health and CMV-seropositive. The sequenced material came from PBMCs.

The DNA reads TGTGCCACCAGCACAGGACAGGGGGCAGGAAACACCATATATTTT. It is translated as CATSTGQGAGNTIYF. The chain links TRBV15 with TRBJ1-3; 11 bases in between match TRBD1. From V the trimming removes 4 bases and from J it removes 4 bases, while the gene matches leave 3 bases of the junction unaccounted for. Taken from the germline V gene (reference sequence), the CDR1 and CDR2 loops are LNHNV and YYDKDF. Its CDR3 holds 15 amino acids, cysteine through phenylalanine. Only CDR3 DNA is held: 45 bases, read in frame from base 1.